Shown below are 7 T cell receptor beta chains from a single sample sequenced in a study of blood T cell repertoires in COVID-19. Repertoires were generated with immunoSEQ multiplex PCR, while TCRdb's copy carries only in-frame clones and drops some. The sample gives 150,000 to 200,000 clones, roughly 91% of which show up once; 3.5% to 4.5% is in the top ten. The specimen was peripheral blood. All receptors come from a human donor in a cohort sampled during active COVID-19.

The chain uses TRBV5-1 and TRBJ1-2, with 8 bases identical to TRBD1. V shed 0 bases, J shed 2 bases, and the junction held 9 bases outside the gene matches. This CDR3 spans 17 amino acids. Germline lookup yields CDR1 SGHRS and CDR2 YFSETQ. The CDR3 sequence is CASSLGGTGGINYGYTF. In DNA, the CDR3 is TGCGCCAGCAGCTTGGGAGGGACAGGCGGTATCAACTATGGCTACACCTTC.

This clone has only a few counts. The CDR3 DNA is TGTGCCAGCAGTTTAAGAGAATACAATGAGCAGTTCTTC. Its protein is CASSLREYNEQFF. The chain combines TRBV12-3 or TRBV12-4 with TRBJ2-1; D unclear. The CDR3 extends over 13 amino acids. Trimming shortened V by 2 bases and J by 4 bases, and 6 bases separated the two germline ends.

The chain links TRBV20-1 to TRBJ1-2; D is undetermined. CDR3 length: 14 amino acids. Germline-derived CDR1 and CDR2 are DFQATT and SNEGSKA (reference sequence). V was cut by 3 bases and J by 0 bases, with 11 bases left in between. The CDR3 reads CSASPPSANYGYTF. The CDR3 DNA sequence: TGCAGTGCTAGTCCCCCCTCAGCTAACTATGGCTACACCTTC.

The chain has TRBV2 and TRBJ2-1, with D tentatively TRBD2 (6 bases). The V and J ends lost 7 bases and 0 bases respectively, with 10 bases between them. CDR3 length: 14 residues. Per germline, CDR1 SNHLY and CDR2 FYNNEI. CDR3 loop: CASMSSASYNEQFF. The CDR3, as DNA: TGTGCCAGCATGTCTAGCGCCTCCTACAATGAGCAGTTCTTC.

V and J are TRBV3-1 (or the pseudogene TRBV3-2) and TRBJ1-1; 8 positions agree with TRBD1. This CDR3 contains 14 residues. The V gene end was trimmed by 4 bases and the J gene end by 4 bases; junction bases not matched to a gene: 5. Germline V lookup: CDR1 LGHDT, CDR2 YNNKEL (reference sequence). The CDR3 region has the DNA TGTGCCAGCAGCCGCATGACAGGGGTCACTGAAGCTTTCTTT. This encodes CASSRMTGVTEAFF.

This chain connects TRBV28 to TRBJ2-7, with D perhaps TRBD2 (5 bases). Trimming removed 7 bases at V and 3 bases at J, with 7 bases between. Per germline, CDR1 MDHEN and CDR2 SYDVKM. The CDR3 contains 11 residues. CDR3 residues: CASTAGYEQYF. The CDR3 DNA reads TGTGCCAGCACGGCGGGCTACGAGCAGTACTTC. Full variable domain (outside the CDR3, taken from reference TRBV28 and TRBJ2-7): DVKVTQSSRYLVKRTGEKVFLECVQDMDHENMFWYRQDPGLGLRLIYFSYDVKMKEKGDIPEGYSVSREKKERFSLILESASTNQTSMYLCASTAGYEQYFGPGTRLTVT.

This chain uses TRBV27 with TRBJ1-2; 9 bases line up with TRBD1. CDR1 is MNHEY and CDR2 is SMNVEV in the germline V gene (reference sequence). V shed 5 bases and J 8 bases; nucleotides not matched to a gene: 6. The CDR3 sequence is 13 residues long. The CDR3: CASSTPTGGGYTF. The CDR3 DNA reads as TGTGCCAGCAGTACCCCGACAGGGGGAGGCTACACCTTC.